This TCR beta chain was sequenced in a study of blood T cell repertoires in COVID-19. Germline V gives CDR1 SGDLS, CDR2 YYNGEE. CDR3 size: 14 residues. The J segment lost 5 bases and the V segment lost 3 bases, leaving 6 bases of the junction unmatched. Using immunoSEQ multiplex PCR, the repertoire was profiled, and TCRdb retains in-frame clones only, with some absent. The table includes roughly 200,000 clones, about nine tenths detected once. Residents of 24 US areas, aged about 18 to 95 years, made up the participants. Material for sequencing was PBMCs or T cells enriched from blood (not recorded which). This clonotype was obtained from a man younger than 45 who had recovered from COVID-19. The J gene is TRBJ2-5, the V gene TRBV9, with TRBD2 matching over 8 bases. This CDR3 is CASSASGSWETQYF. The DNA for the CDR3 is TGTGCCAGCAGCGCGAGCGGGAGTTGGGAGACCCAGTACTTC.